These 15 T cell receptor beta chains originate from one sample sequenced in a study of blood T cell repertoires in COVID-19. Method: immunoSEQ multiplex PCR; TCRdb's copy keeps in-frame clones and lacks some. Of a few hundred thousand clones listed, about 88% are singletons. Sequencing was carried out using PBMCs or T cells enriched from blood (not recorded which). The receptors originated from a woman aged 50 to 60 who had recovered from COVID-19.

The V and J genes are TRBV6-6 and TRBJ1-5, with D tentatively TRBD1 (5 bases). Germline CDR1 is MNHNY and CDR2 is SVGAGI (reference sequence). V lost 5 bases and J 0 bases, leaving 8 bases between the germline ends. The CDR3 covers 14 residues. The CDR3 loop is CASSRTNSNQPQHF. For the CDR3, the DNA is TGTGCCAGCAGTAGGACAAATAGCAATCAGCCCCAGCATTTT.

The chain has TRBV28 and TRBJ2-1, with D possibly matching TRBD2 (6 bases). Germline values: CDR1 MDHEN, CDR2 SYDVKM. There are 15 residues in the CDR3. The V gene lost 2 bases and the J gene lost 6 bases, with 14 bases spanning the gap. In DNA form, the CDR3 reads TGTGCCAGCAGTTTAGGCGGGATCGGGTTCAATGAGCAGTTCTTC. Residues: CASSLGGIGFNEQFF.

CDR3: CASSRSGLNEQFF. The CDR3 region has the DNA TGTGCCAGCAGCCGCTCTGGGCTCAATGAGCAGTTCTTC. The V and J genes are TRBV7-9 and TRBJ2-1; D is ambiguous. The germline V gene has CDR1 SEHNR and CDR2 FQNEAQ (reference sequence). CDR3 length: 13 residues. With 5 bases removed from V and 6 bases from J, the gap between germline ends came to 11 bases.

This clone appeared a single time. V gene TRBV27 combines with J gene TRBJ1-2; TRBD1 might be the D (5 bases). CDR3 length equals 15 residues. V was cut by 6 bases and J by 2 bases, with 16 bases left in between. Germline CDR1 MNHEY, CDR2 SMNVEV (reference sequence). The CDR3 coding sequence is TGTGCCAGCAGCCCCCGGGCAGGGATCAACTATGGCTACACCTTC. Protein sequence: CASSPRAGINYGYTF.

The chain uses TRBV7-2 and TRBJ1-1, with 8 bases matching TRBD1. V dropped 3 bases and J dropped 1; count of bases not matched to a gene: 1. The CDR3 is 14 amino acids. Germline CDR1 is SGHTA and CDR2 is FQGNSA. The CDR3 spells CASSFTGGNTEAFF. DNA of the CDR3: TGTGCCAGCAGCTTTACAGGGGGGAACACTGAAGCTTTCTTT.

This chain links TRBV11-2 with TRBJ2-7; 9 bases map to TRBD2. This CDR3 comprises 16 residues. V shed 4 bases and J 5 bases; nucleotides not matched to a gene: 12. Germline values: CDR1 SGHAT, CDR2 FQNNGV. The CDR3 region has the DNA TGTGCCAGCAGCTCCTACCGCTGGCGGGAGGGGAACGAGCAGTACTTC. It yields the protein CASSSYRWREGNEQYF.

V usage is TRBV7-8 and J usage is TRBJ2-1; D is perhaps TRBD2 (5 bases). The CDR3 consists of 17 residues. Trimming removed 1 base at V and 0 bases at J, with 13 bases between. CDR1 and CDR2 from the germline V gene are SGHVS and FQNEAQ. DNA for the CDR3: TGTGCCAGCAGCTTAGTAGGACTGATGAGCTCCTACAATGAGCAGTTCTTC. Translated, it gives CASSLVGLMSSYNEQFF.

DNA of the CDR3: TGTGCCAGCAGCTTAGTTGGCGGCAGGGGGGATTCACCCCTCCACTTT. Translation: CASSLVGGRGDSPLHF. The chain uses TRBV7-2 and TRBJ1-6, with 7 bases lining up with TRBD1. Per the germline V gene, CDR1 is SGHTA and CDR2 is FQGNSA. V was clipped by 1 base and J by 8 bases; unmatched bases: 8. This CDR3 is built from 16 residues.

V gene TRBV28 combines with J gene TRBJ2-3, with D tentatively TRBD1 (5 bases). V was cut by 2 bases and J by 4 bases, with 7 bases left in between. This CDR3 is built from 13 residues. Germline CDR1 MDHEN, CDR2 SYDVKM. Written as DNA, the CDR3 is TGTGCCAGCAGTTTAACAGGCCCAGATACGCAGTATTTT. This gives the protein CASSLTGPDTQYF.

The CDR3 is CASSQSDRASNQPQHF. The CDR3 region has the DNA TGTGCCAGCAGTCAATCCGACAGGGCCTCGAATCAGCCCCAGCATTTT. The chain is built from TRBV28 and TRBJ1-5; 7 bases align to TRBD1. CDR3 length: 16 amino acids. The V and J ends lost 5 bases and 4 bases, in that order; junction bases with no gene match: 11. Per the germline V gene, CDR1 is MDHEN and CDR2 is SYDVKM. Full variable domain (remainder filled in from reference TRBV28 and TRBJ1-5): DVKVTQSSRYLVKRTGEKVFLECVQDMDHENMFWYRQDPGLGLRLIYFSYDVKMKEKGDIPEGYSVSREKKERFSLILESASTNQTSMYLCASSQSDRASNQPQHFGDGTRLSIL.

The chain recombines TRBV7-9 with TRBJ1-4, with D perhaps TRBD1 (5 bases). V was clipped by 8 bases and J by 8 bases, with 18 bases between them. The CDR3 has 14 amino acids. Looked up from germline, CDR1 is SEHNR and CDR2 is FQNEAQ (reference sequence). The CDR3 bases are TGTGCCAGCCAAGTCGGACACCAGGCGGAAAAACTGTTTTTT. Residues: CASQVGHQAEKLFF.

This sequence joins TRBV4-3 and TRBJ2-3, with 11 bases fitting TRBD2. CDR3 length: 17 amino acids. Germline assignment: CDR1 LGHNA and CDR2 YSLEER. J lost 4 bases, V lost 3 bases, and 9 bases had no gene match. The CDR3 protein is CASSQELLAGGADTQYF. The DNA for the CDR3 is TGCGCCAGCAGCCAGGAACTTCTAGCGGGAGGCGCAGATACGCAGTATTTT.

The chain carries TRBV18 and TRBJ1-3; D ambiguous. The CDR3 totals 15 residues. CDR1 KGHSH and CDR2 LQKENI come from the germline V gene. With 5 bases removed from V and 4 bases from J, the gap between germline ends came to 15 bases. This CDR3 reads CASSIPGTGGNTIYF. The CDR3 nucleotides are TGTGCCAGCTCAATTCCGGGTACTGGAGGAAACACCATATATTTT. Combining the CDR3 with reference TRBV18 and TRBJ1-3 gives the whole variable domain NAGVMQNPRHLVRRRGQEARLRCSPMKGHSHVYWYRQLPEEGLKFMVYLQKENIIDESGMPKERFSAEFPKEGPSILRIQQVVRGDSAAYFCASSIPGTGGNTIYFGEGSWLTVV.

This clone came up once. The chain couples TRBV28 to TRBJ1-2; no clear D. The CDR3 has 11 amino acids. V lost 10 bases and J 4 bases, leaving 10 bases between the germline ends. CDR1 is MDHEN, CDR2 SYDVKM, per germline. CDR3 protein: CAIREPYGYTF. The CDR3 DNA reads TGTGCCATCCGAGAACCCTATGGCTACACCTTC.

The V call is TRBV7-9, the J call TRBJ2-1, with 7 bases fitting TRBD2. The germline V gene encodes CDR1 SEHNR and CDR2 FQNEAQ (reference sequence). V was pared by 1 base and J by 8 bases, with 8 bases of the junction left unmatched. The CDR3 spans 15 residues. This CDR3 is CASSLVRGRGDEQFF. Here the CDR3 DNA reads TGTGCCAGCAGCTTAGTTCGCGGGAGAGGAGATGAGCAGTTCTTC. Complete variable domain (other parts from reference TRBV7-9 and TRBJ2-1): DTGVSQNPRHKITKRGQNVTFRCDPISEHNRLYWYRQTLGQGPEFLTYFQNEAQLEKSRLLSDRFSAERPKGSFSTLEIQRTEQGDSAMYLCASSLVRGRGDEQFFGPGTRLTVL.